Listed below are T cell receptor beta chains from one sample, sequenced in a study of radiation and T cells in renal cell carcinoma. Measured with immunoSEQ multiplex PCR; TCRdb has only the in-frame clones, and not every one. The sample lists around 180,000 clones; roughly 90% were seen once. Specimen: blood, collected from a patient whose treatment included radiotherapy and nephrectomy. The origin of the receptors is a woman aged 45-65 years with renal cell carcinoma. CDR3s include the opening cysteine and the closing phenylalanine or tryptophan. Fields, in order: V gene, CDR3 length, J gene, CDR3 protein.

v_gene: TRBV19
len: 12
j_gene: TRBJ1-2
CDR3aa: CASSTINYGYTF

v_gene: TRBV7-2
len: 17
j_gene: TRBJ1-3
CDR3aa: CASSSRHADLSGNTIYF

v_gene: TRBV6-1
len: 12
j_gene: TRBJ1-5
CDR3aa: CASSDPNQPQHF

v_gene: TRBV7-9
len: 14
j_gene: TRBJ2-5
CDR3aa: CASSLDRYQETQYF

v_gene: TRBV2
len: 15
j_gene: TRBJ2-3
CDR3aa: CASSGGTSGTDTQYF

v_gene: TRBV23-1
len: 11
j_gene: TRBJ1-5
CDR3aa: CAHIPWEPQHF

v_gene: TRBV2
len: 14
j_gene: TRBJ2-3
CDR3aa: CASSETYLADTQYF

v_gene: TRBV4-3
len: 16
j_gene: TRBJ2-2
CDR3aa: CASSQFSQGGTGELFF

v_gene: TRBV7-2
len: 14
j_gene: TRBJ1-1
CDR3aa: CASSPRAGNTEAFF

v_gene: TRBV2
len: 15
j_gene: TRBJ2-2
CDR3aa: CASSQDGQGSGELFF

v_gene: TRBV6-5
len: 15
j_gene: TRBJ1-5
CDR3aa: CASSDRGRGSQPQHF

v_gene: TRBV9
len: 16
j_gene: TRBJ1-3
CDR3aa: CASSSREIASGNTIYF

v_gene: TRBV7-8
len: 13
j_gene: TRBJ2-7
CDR3aa: CASKAGGAYEQYF

v_gene: TRBV5-1
len: 15
j_gene: TRBJ2-3
CDR3aa: CASSLATTSTDTQYF

v_gene: TRBV6-1
len: 14
j_gene: TRBJ1-1
CDR3aa: CASSIQGRDTEAFF

v_gene: TRBV7-2
len: 15
j_gene: TRBJ1-1
CDR3aa: CASTPRTRMITEAFF

v_gene: TRBV6-5
len: 13
j_gene: TRBJ1-5
CDR3aa: CASSLTGHQPQHF

v_gene: TRBV2
len: 15
j_gene: TRBJ2-6
CDR3aa: CASKIRGSGANVLTF

v_gene: TRBV4-1
len: 15
j_gene: TRBJ2-3
CDR3aa: CASRPGQGSTDTQYF

v_gene: TRBV5-6
len: 17
j_gene: TRBJ2-5
CDR3aa: CASSIDVWGGREETQYF

v_gene: TRBV5-6
len: 16
j_gene: TRBJ2-3
CDR3aa: CASSSAGGTSTDTQYF

v_gene: TRBV9
len: 16
j_gene: TRBJ1-3
CDR3aa: CASSPGWGASGNTIYF

v_gene: TRBV5-6
len: 17
j_gene: TRBJ1-3
CDR3aa: CASSFTGGPSSGNTIYF

v_gene: TRBV6-1
len: 13
j_gene: TRBJ1-2
CDR3aa: CASSVPDFYGYTF

v_gene: TRBV2
len: 14
j_gene: TRBJ1-1
CDR3aa: CASSSSEVNTEAFF

v_gene: TRBV12-5
len: 18
j_gene: TRBJ1-5
CDR3aa: CASGLATGTADSNQPQHF

v_gene: TRBV30
len: 15
j_gene: TRBJ1-5
CDR3aa: CAWTPGQGGYQPQHF

v_gene: TRBV10-2
len: 15
j_gene: TRBJ1-5
CDR3aa: CASSEWSGVGQPQHF

v_gene: TRBV2
len: 12
j_gene: TRBJ1-1
CDR3aa: CASTGGHTEAFF

v_gene: TRBV6-5
len: 14
j_gene: TRBJ2-5
CDR3aa: CASSQDRAQETQYF

v_gene: TRBV7-2
len: 16
j_gene: TRBJ2-3
CDR3aa: CASRLAGGPGTDTQYF

v_gene: TRBV6-5
len: 12
j_gene: TRBJ1-2
CDR3aa: CASRNPLYGYTF

v_gene: TRBV25-1
len: 12
j_gene: TRBJ2-7
CDR3aa: CASSVGGYEQYF

v_gene: TRBV2
len: 14
j_gene: TRBJ1-3
CDR3aa: CASTTDRSGNTIYF

v_gene: TRBV11-2
len: 15
j_gene: TRBJ2-1
CDR3aa: CASSLGGGAYNEQFF

v_gene: TRBV2
len: 14
j_gene: TRBJ2-2
CDR3aa: CASRGSVWTGELFF

v_gene: TRBV2
len: 13
j_gene: TRBJ1-2
CDR3aa: CATYRDVNYGYTF

v_gene: TRBV9
len: 15
j_gene: TRBJ2-7
CDR3aa: CASSPRGDSTYEQYF